These 32 T cell receptor beta chains came from one sample sequenced in a study of PD-1 blockade in classical Hodgkin lymphoma. Time point denoted: cycle 4 day 1 (C4D1), after less than 7 weeks of nivolumab. Every patient had relapsed following autologous stem cell transplantation, and cohorts differed in brentuximab vedotin exposure. Isolation of CD8+ T cells from thawed PBMCs used magnetic negative selection. Sequencing used immunoSEQ multiplex PCR; TCRdb keeps in-frame clones, though not all of them. The repertoire holds about 6,400 clones, with approximately 73% as singletons. Material: CD8+ T cells from blood, obtained before the fourth cycle of nivolumab. These receptors came from a human donor with classical Hodgkin lymphoma.

For this clone: The same CDR3 is also encoded by other DNA sequences in this sample. The chain joins TRBV27 to TRBJ2-6; no definite D call. The CDR3 runs 12 residues. Trimming removed 4 bases from V and 4 bases from J, with 2 bases in between. Per germline, CDR1 MNHEY and CDR2 SMNVEV (reference sequence). This CDR3 reads CASSSGANVLTF. Written as DNA, the CDR3 is TGTGCCAGCAGTTCCGGGGCCAACGTCCTGACTTTC.

This chain links TRBV7-9 with TRBJ2-5; 11 bases fit TRBD2. The V and J ends lost 3 bases and 2 bases, in that order; junction bases with no gene match: 8. Looked up from germline, CDR1 is SEHNR and CDR2 is FQNEAQ (reference sequence). The length of the CDR3 is 17 residues. CDR3 nucleotides: TGTGCCAGCAGCTTGCGACCTAGACTAGCGGGGCAAGAGACCCAGTACTTC. It encodes CASSLRPRLAGQETQYF. The whole variable domain, remainder taken from reference TRBV7-9 and TRBJ2-5, is DTGVSQNPRHKITKRGQNVTFRCDPISEHNRLYWYRQTLGQGPEFLTYFQNEAQLEKSRLLSDRFSAERPKGSFSTLEIQRTEQGDSAMYLCASSLRPRLAGQETQYFGPGTRLLVL.

V usage is TRBV28 and J usage is TRBJ2-5; no clear D. This CDR3 has 14 amino acids. Trimming cost V 2 bases and J 0 bases, with 7 bases left between them. Germline V gene data show CDR1 as MDHEN and CDR2 as SYDVKM. CDR3 loop: CASSLLSHQETQYF. The CDR3, as DNA: TGTGCCAGCAGTTTACTATCCCACCAAGAGACCCAGTACTTC.

This clone was found a few times. V and J are TRBV9 and TRBJ2-5; D possibly corresponds to TRBD2 (5 bases). This CDR3 has 15 amino acids. V was shortened by 0 bases and J by 1 base, with 10 bases between the two germline ends. Germline-derived CDR1 and CDR2 are SGDLS and YYNGEE. CDR3 in DNA: TGTGCCAGCAGCGTAGGAGGGAATCCCCAAGAGACCCAGTACTTC. Its protein product is CASSVGGNPQETQYF. Complete variable domain (other parts from reference TRBV9 and TRBJ2-5): DSGVTQTPKHLITATGQRVTLRCSPRSGDLSVYWYQQSLDQGLQFLIQYYNGEERAKGNILERFSAQQFPDLHSELNLSSLELGDSALYFCASSVGGNPQETQYFGPGTRLLVL.

This clone was detected a few times. V gene TRBV7-2 combines with J gene TRBJ2-1, with D maybe TRBD1 (6 bases). The CDR3 sequence is 18 residues long. The V gene lost 1 base and the J gene lost 4 bases, with 20 bases spanning the gap. Germline-derived CDR1 and CDR2 are SGHTA and FQGNSA. CDR3 DNA: TGTGCCAGCAGCTTAGTGGTCAGGGGCCCTTTAGGGTACAATGAGCAGTTCTTC. It encodes CASSLVVRGPLGYNEQFF. Filled out from reference TRBV7-2 and TRBJ2-1, the complete variable domain reads GAGVSQSPSNKVTEKGKDVELRCDPISGHTALYWYRQSLGQGLEFLIYFQGNSAPDKSGLPSDRFSAERTGGSVSTLTIQRTQQEDSAVYLCASSLVVRGPLGYNEQFFGPGTRLTVL.

The genes are TRBV19 and TRBJ2-2, with 14 bases fitting TRBD2. Trimming cost V 7 bases and J 6 bases; bases outside gene matches: 13. Germline loops: CDR1 LNHDA, CDR2 SQIVND (reference sequence). This CDR3 spans 18 amino acids. As DNA, the CDR3 is TGTGCCAGTACCTTATGGGGACTAGCGGGAGAAAGGTCCGGGGAGCTGTTTTTT. Encoded protein: CASTLWGLAGERSGELFF.

The chain employs TRBV5-3 and TRBJ2-7, with TRBD1 identical over 7 bases. TRBV5-3 falls under the ORF class, with uncertain function. V shed 0 bases and J 3 bases; nucleotides not matched to a gene: 27. The CDR3 length is 22 residues. The CDR3 DNA reads TGTGCCAGAAGCTTGGTGTACCCCCTGGGACAGATACTAATGGTGCTTGTCTACGAGCAGTACTTC. Translating it yields CARSLVYPLGQILMVLVYEQYF.

V and J are TRBV27 and TRBJ2-3, with 7 bases aligning to TRBD1. CDR3 size: 15 residues. The V gene end was trimmed by 4 bases and the J gene end by 1 base; junction bases not matched to a gene: 5. The germline V gene has CDR1 MNHEY and CDR2 SMNVEV (reference sequence). The CDR3 DNA reads TGTGCCAGCAGTTATTACAGGGGTGGCACAGATACGCAGTATTTT. As protein: CASSYYRGGTDTQYF.

The chain has TRBV4-3 and TRBJ2-3, with 10 bases aligning to TRBD2. Germline-derived CDR1 and CDR2 are LGHNA and YSLEER. The V segment lost 0 bases and the J segment 5 bases; nucleotides outside the gene matches: 11. CDR3 length equals 18 residues. The CDR3 loop reads CASSQDPWGTSGEDTQYF. The CDR3 region has the DNA TGCGCCAGCAGCCAAGATCCCTGGGGAACTAGCGGGGAAGATACGCAGTATTTT.

This clone was detected a few times. V is TRBV9 and J is TRBJ1-5; perhaps TRBD1 as D (5 bases). CDR1 SGDLS and CDR2 YYNGEE come from the germline V gene. The CDR3 length is 16 residues. Deletions cut 4 bases from V and 11 bases from J, with 25 bases between. DNA for the CDR3: TGTGCCAGCAGCCTCGGTACCGGGACGGCTAGTTGGTCCCAGCATTTT. Protein sequence: CASSLGTGTASWSQHF.

This clone counts as large (0.1 to 1%). The chain recombines TRBV29-1 with TRBJ1-2; 7 bases fit TRBD1. The germline V gene encodes CDR1 SQVTM and CDR2 ANQGSEA. The CDR3 has 12 amino acids. V lost 7 bases to trimming and J lost 3 bases; unmatched junction nucleotides: 5. The CDR3 here is CSGIGTDYGYTF. As DNA, the CDR3 is TGCAGCGGGATCGGGACAGACTATGGCTACACCTTC.

This chain joins TRBV5-5 and TRBJ1-3; D not resolved. V was pared by 2 bases and J by 0 bases, with 0 bases between. Germline values: CDR1 SGHKS, CDR2 YYEKEE (reference sequence). The CDR3 loop spans 12 amino acids. In nucleotides, the CDR3 is TGTGCCAGCAGCTTCTCTGGAAACACCATATATTTT. Residues: CASSFSGNTIYF.

This clone was counted a few times. This chain joins TRBV27 and TRBJ2-7; D ambiguous. The CDR3 consists of 10 residues. Germline V gives CDR1 MNHEY, CDR2 SMNVEV (reference sequence). V was trimmed by 8 bases and J by 2 bases, leaving 4 bases between them. The CDR3 coding sequence is TGTGCCAGCGGAGCCTACGAGCAGTACTTC. This sequence encodes CASGAYEQYF.

This chain joins TRBV27 and TRBJ2-5; 11 nucleotides match TRBD2. The germline V gene has CDR1 MNHEY and CDR2 SMNVEV (reference sequence). This CDR3 has 16 amino acids. J was trimmed by 2 bases and V by 3 bases; bases with no gene match: 5. The CDR3 sequence: CASSFCSGREQETQYF. CDR3 nucleotide sequence: TGTGCCAGCAGTTTCTGTAGCGGGAGGGAACAAGAGACCCAGTACTTC.

This rearrangement joins TRBV21-1 to TRBJ2-5; no check of the table's D call, TRBD1, against the DNA was made. TRBV21-1 is noted as a pseudogene. This CDR3 is built from 16 residues. The CDR3 DNA reads as TGTGCCAGCACCCTCAAAGAGACAGGGAGGCAAGAGACCCAGTACTTC. It translates to CASTLKETGRQETQYF.

The rearrangement uses TRBV28 and TRBJ2-1; D perhaps matches TRBD2 (5 bases). Per germline, CDR1 MDHEN and CDR2 SYDVKM. This CDR3 has 16 residues. Trimming stripped 6 bases from V and 0 bases from J, with 15 bases between. The CDR3 sequence is CASSGGLRSSYNEQFF. The CDR3, as DNA: TGTGCCAGCAGCGGAGGCCTTAGGAGCTCCTACAATGAGCAGTTCTTC.

The V call is TRBV14, the J call TRBJ2-5; D may be TRBD2 (6 bases). CDR1 is SGHDN, CDR2 FVKESK, per germline. Trimming shortened V by 4 bases and J by 2 bases, and 20 bases separated the two germline ends. The CDR3 has 17 residues. DNA of the CDR3: TGTGCCAGCAGCCTACCCTACTCTAGGAGGGCGCAAGAGACCCAGTACTTC. This translates into CASSLPYSRRAQETQYF. The variable domain in full, completed from reference TRBV14 and TRBJ2-5, reads EAGVTQFPSHSVIEKGQTVTLRCDPISGHDNLYWYRRVMGKEIKFLLHFVKESKQDESGMPNNRFLAERTGGTYSTLKVQPAELEDSGVYFCASSLPYSRRAQETQYFGPGTRLLVL.

This clone was counted between two and nine times. The gene calls are TRBV7-9 and TRBJ2-4; the D gene is possibly TRBD2 (5 bases). Germline lookup yields CDR1 SEHNR and CDR2 FQNEAQ (reference sequence). With 5 bases removed from V and 8 bases from J, the gap between germline ends came to 19 bases. The CDR3 has 15 amino acids. The CDR3 DNA reads as TGTGCCAGCAGCCCATACGGACTGTATGAGTACATTCAGTACTTC. This sequence encodes CASSPYGLYEYIQYF. The full variable domain, completed using reference TRBV7-9 and TRBJ2-4, is DTGVSQNPRHKITKRGQNVTFRCDPISEHNRLYWYRQTLGQGPEFLTYFQNEAQLEKSRLLSDRFSAERPKGSFSTLEIQRTEQGDSAMYLCASSPYGLYEYIQYFGAGTRLSVL.

The V gene is TRBV9, the J gene TRBJ2-7; D is ambiguous. The ends were cut back, 4 bases at V and 6 bases at J, with 23 bases in the middle. Looked up from germline, CDR1 is SGDLS and CDR2 is YYNGEE. The CDR3 has 16 residues. Here the CDR3 reads CASSPAYMETTGEQYF. Here the CDR3 DNA reads TGTGCCAGCAGCCCAGCTTATATGGAAACTACGGGCGAGCAGTACTTC.

The chain employs TRBV11-2 and TRBJ2-1; 10 nucleotides align to TRBD1. The length of the CDR3 is 15 residues. The V gene's germline CDR1 is SGHAT and CDR2 FQNNGV. V trimming: 5 bases; J trimming: 9 bases; junction bases outside the gene matches: 10. DNA of the CDR3: TGTGCCAGCAGCGCCGGGACAGGGGCAGCTAGTGAGCAGTTCTTC. Translation: CASSAGTGAASEQFF. The entire variable domain, with the rest obtained from reference TRBV11-2 and TRBJ2-1, is as follows: EAGVAQSPRYKIIEKRQSVAFWCNPISGHATLYWYQQILGQGPKLLIQFQNNGVVDDSQLPKDRFSAERLKGVDSTLKIQPAKLEDSAVYLCASSAGTGAASEQFFGPGTRLTVL.

CDR3 amino acids: CASSQEPGSYNEQFF. CDR3 nucleotide sequence: TGCGCCAGCAGCCAAGAACCCGGCTCCTACAATGAGCAGTTCTTC. V is TRBV4-1 and J is TRBJ2-1; unclear D gene. The germline gives CDR1 MGHRA, CDR2 YSYEKL. V was trimmed by 0 bases and J by 0 bases, leaving 6 bases between them. The CDR3 is 15 residues long.

By sample share, this clone is large (0.1 to 1%). The rearrangement uses TRBV5-4 and TRBJ2-2; 9 nucleotides match TRBD1. V lost 4 bases and J lost 3; bases outside the gene matches: 13. The CDR3 contains 18 residues. CDR1 is SGHNT and CDR2 is YYREEE in the germline V gene (reference sequence). The CDR3 region has the DNA TGTGCCAGCAGCGCACAGGGGGCGGAGTGGGTTTACACCGGGGAGCTGTTTTTT. Amino acids: CASSAQGAEWVYTGELFF.

This chain joins TRBV13 and TRBJ2-5; 7 positions match TRBD2. With V trimmed by 5 bases and J by 2 bases, 5 bases remained unmatched. This CDR3 comprises 14 residues. Germline assignment: CDR1 PRHDT and CDR2 FYEKMQ (reference sequence). The CDR3 DNA sequence: TGTGCCAGCAGCGACCCTAGCGGACAAGAGACCCAGTACTTC. Translated, it gives CASSDPSGQETQYF.

The chain recombines TRBV7-2 with TRBJ2-2; 11 nucleotides line up with TRBD2. CDR3 length: 17 amino acids. V was pared by 1 base and J by 4 bases, with 5 bases of the junction left unmatched. The germline V gene encodes CDR1 SGHTA and CDR2 FQGNSA. CDR3 residues: CASSLELAGVRTGELFF. In DNA, the CDR3 is TGTGCCAGCAGCTTAGAACTAGCGGGAGTGCGCACCGGGGAGCTGTTTTTT.

This chain connects TRBV15 to TRBJ2-2, with D perhaps being TRBD1 or TRBD2 (6 bases each). This CDR3 has 17 residues. V was pared by 0 bases and J by 0 bases, with 11 bases between. Per the germline V gene, CDR1 is LNHNV and CDR2 is YYDKDF (reference sequence). The CDR3 DNA is TGTGCCACCAGCAGAGATCGGAGGGGGACGAACACCGGGGAGCTGTTTTTT. Its translation is CATSRDRRGTNTGELFF.

The gene calls are TRBV7-2 and TRBJ2-1, with 13 bases that match TRBD2. V trimming: 2 bases; J trimming: 0 bases; junction bases outside the gene matches: 4. Germline V lookup: CDR1 SGHTA, CDR2 FQGNSA. The length of the CDR3 is 18 residues. This CDR3 is CASSLTSGGGFSYNEQFF. The DNA of the CDR3 is TGTGCCAGCAGCTTAACTAGCGGGGGGGGTTTCTCCTACAATGAGCAGTTCTTC.

This clone turned up a few times. J is TRBJ2-7 and V is TRBV7-9, with 8 bases aligning to TRBD1. Germline values: CDR1 SEHNR, CDR2 FQNEAQ (reference sequence). The CDR3 runs to 15 residues. With V trimmed by 5 bases and J by 0 bases, 6 bases remained unmatched. CDR3 loop: CASSPRDRISYEQYF. CDR3 nucleotide sequence: TGTGCCAGCAGCCCCCGGGACAGGATCTCCTACGAGCAGTACTTC.

The rearrangement uses TRBV14 and TRBJ2-3; D gene unclear. CDR1 and CDR2 (germline): SGHDN, FVKESK. The germline V and J ends were trimmed by 0 bases and 1 base, with 17 bases remaining between them. The CDR3 is 18 amino acids. The DNA of the CDR3 is TGTGCCAGCAGCCAAGATTCCTGCTGCTGGATCGGCACAGATACGCAGTATTTT. Amino acid sequence: CASSQDSCCWIGTDTQYF.

The V and J genes are TRBV11-1 and TRBJ1-2; the match to TRBD1 covers 9 bases. V lost 5 bases to trimming and J lost 2 bases; unmatched junction nucleotides: 3. CDR1 and CDR2 (germline): SGHAT, FQDESV (reference sequence). The CDR3 extends over 14 amino acids. CDR3 DNA sequence: TGTGCCAGCAGCCCAGGGACAGGGAACTATGGCTACACCTTC. Protein sequence: CASSPGTGNYGYTF.

The chain recombines TRBV6-1 with TRBJ1-2; D perhaps matches TRBD1 (5 bases). In germline, CDR1 is MNHNS, CDR2 SASEGT. The CDR3 loop spans 14 amino acids. V was pared by 6 bases and J by 3 bases, with 14 bases between. As DNA, the CDR3 is TGTGCCAGCAGCCCGGGACCTACATACTATGGCTACACCTTC. It is translated as CASSPGPTYYGYTF.

The CDR3 sequence: CASSSRTSGGPDGELFF. CDR3 nucleotides: TGCGCCAGCAGCTCGAGGACTAGCGGGGGGCCTGACGGGGAGCTGTTTTTT. V and J are TRBV5-1 and TRBJ2-2, with 14 bases lining up with TRBD2. The CDR3 extends over 17 amino acids. Trimming cost V 3 bases and J 7 bases; bases outside gene matches: 8. In germline, CDR1 is SGHRS, CDR2 YFSETQ.

This clone appeared a few times. This rearrangement joins TRBV2 to TRBJ2-2, with D unresolved. The CDR3 is 15 amino acids. The germline gives CDR1 SNHLY, CDR2 FYNNEI. The ends were cut back, 7 bases at V and 2 bases at J, with 14 bases in the middle. CDR3 DNA sequence: TGTGCCAGCATTTTAGGGCGAGTTAACACCGGGGAGCTGTTTTTT. It translates to CASILGRVNTGELFF.